This T cell receptor beta chain was captured by sequencing in a study of identical twins. General study findings and limits: Models came in too low on out-of-frame TCR alpha sharing in monozygotic twins. For cord blood, abundant beta clonotypes had fewer insertions, unlike memory repertoires, which showed none.

Germline V gene sequence: CDR1 SNHLY, CDR2 FYNNEI. V lost 3 bases and J lost 5, with 10 bases in between. This CDR3 comprises 13 residues. On this clonotype: What it recognizes is unknown.

Each CDR3 protein gets one entry after TCRdb re-called the 5' RACE reads with MiXCR. Seen here are 1.5 million to 2 million distinct CDR3 sequences, 32% observed once, and the top ten hold 0.25% to 0.3%. The chain carries TRBV2 and TRBJ2-5, with D unclear. Specimen: cord blood. The receptor was isolated from a newborn girl in good health. The CDR3 nucleotides read TGTGCCAGCAGTGAGGACCTGGGTGAGACCCAGTACTTC. Encoded protein: CASSEDLGETQYF. Full variable domain (remainder filled in from reference TRBV2 and TRBJ2-5): EPEVTQTPSHQVTQMGQEVILRCVPISNHLYFYWYRQILGQKVEFLVSFYNNEISEKSEIFDDQFSVERPDGSNFTLKIRSTKLEDSAMYFCASSEDLGETQYFGPGTRLLVL.